A single sample is the source of the 25 T cell receptor beta chains below, sequenced in a study of vaccination effects on CD4 cells after COVID-19. ViraFEST expansion of antigen-specific CD4+ T cells with viral peptide pools preceded sequencing. It was after around eleven days of culture that CD4+ T cells were isolated. All participants had two doses of either the BNT162b2 or mRNA-1273 vaccine. The protocol was immunoSEQ multiplex PCR, while the TCRdb copy is restricted to in-frame clones and leaves out a portion. This sample has around 32,000 clones, with 72% found just once. No antigen has been identified for these receptors. Source: CD4+ T cells from PBMCs cultured with HCoV-229E spike peptides, taken after COVID-19 vaccination. These receptors all stem from a human donor who received a COVID-19 vaccine.

In nucleotides, the CDR3 is TGTGCCAGCAGCTTGGAGGGCGGGACTAGGTACTACAATGAGCAGTTCTTC. Its translation is CASSLEGGTRYYNEQFF. V gene TRBV5-4 combines with J gene TRBJ2-1; TRBD2 matches 8 bases. The CDR3 is made up of 17 amino acids. V dropped 0 bases and J dropped 3; count of bases not matched to a gene: 8. Germline-derived CDR1 and CDR2 are SGHNT and YYREEE (reference sequence).

The rearrangement links TRBV5-1 to TRBJ2-2; 12 nucleotides agree with TRBD1. The CDR3 contains 17 residues. Germline CDR1 reads SGHRS; CDR2 reads YFSETQ. J was trimmed by 3 bases and V by 5 bases; bases with no gene match: 8. CDR3 nucleotide sequence: TGCGCCAGCAGGGCCGGGACAGGGGGCTTCGACACCGGGGAGCTGTTTTTT. This codes for CASRAGTGGFDTGELFF.

The V call is TRBV10-3, the J call TRBJ1-2, with unresolved D. V was pared by 4 bases and J by 3 bases, with 9 bases between. Germline lookup yields CDR1 ENHRY and CDR2 SYGVKD. The CDR3 runs to 13 residues. The CDR3 protein is CAISGRLDYGYTF. DNA of the CDR3: TGTGCCATCAGTGGACGCTTGGACTATGGCTACACCTTC.

This sequence joins TRBV19 and TRBJ2-1, with D unresolved. The V and J ends lost 6 bases and 1 base respectively, with 10 bases between them. CDR1 is LNHDA and CDR2 is SQIVND in the germline V gene (reference sequence). The CDR3 has 14 amino acids. The CDR3 is CASRPVGSYNEQFF. In DNA, the CDR3 is TGTGCCAGTAGACCGGTGGGTTCCTACAATGAGCAGTTCTTC.

J is TRBJ2-1 and V is TRBV20-1; D uncertain. Looked up from germline, CDR1 is DFQATT and CDR2 is SNEGSKA (reference sequence). Trimming removed 3 bases from V and 2 bases from J, with 8 bases in between. The CDR3 totals 13 residues. CDR3 bases: TGCAGTGCTAGTATACCAGCCTACAATGAGCAGTTCTTC. This codes for CSASIPAYNEQFF.

This clone was recorded only once. The chain carries TRBV6-5 and TRBJ1-2; D is ambiguous. V was cut by 7 bases and J by 4 bases, with 13 bases left in between. The length of the CDR3 is 13 residues. Germline V gene lookup returns CDR1 MNHEY and CDR2 SVGAGI. The CDR3 nucleotides read TGTGCCAGCACCGCACGCAGACCCTATGGCTACACCTTC. Its translation is CASTARRPYGYTF.

The V and J genes are TRBV6-5 and TRBJ1-1; weak D call: TRBD1 (6 bases). This CDR3 has 12 amino acids. V was shortened by 8 bases and J by 7 bases, with 14 bases between the two germline ends. Germline loops: CDR1 MNHEY, CDR2 SVGAGI. CDR3 bases: TGTGCCAGCCAGGACAGAAGGGGTGAAGCTTTCTTT. Its protein product is CASQDRRGEAFF.

The chain employs TRBV10-3 and TRBJ2-5, with unresolved D. The CDR3 is made up of 15 amino acids. V was pared by 4 bases and J by 0 bases, with 12 bases between. CDR1 and CDR2 from the germline V gene are ENHRY and SYGVKD. The DNA of the CDR3 is TGTGCCATCAGTGCCAAGTACTCGTACCAAGAGACCCAGTACTTC. Its protein product is CAISAKYSYQETQYF.

J is TRBJ2-2 and V is TRBV5-4; 14 positions agree with TRBD2. Germline lookup yields CDR1 SGHNT and CDR2 YYREEE (reference sequence). CDR3 length: 19 residues. The V gene end was trimmed by 0 bases and the J gene end by 1 base; junction bases not matched to a gene: 5. CDR3 region: CASSLGGLAGGRNTGELFF. CDR3 sequence (DNA): TGTGCCAGCAGCTTGGGAGGACTAGCGGGGGGAAGGAACACCGGGGAGCTGTTTTTT.

This clone occurred a few times. The chain has TRBV2 and TRBJ2-1; D is undetermined. V was trimmed by 2 bases and J by 2 bases, leaving 7 bases between them. CDR1 is SNHLY, CDR2 FYNNEI, per germline. The CDR3 runs 14 residues. The CDR3 DNA follows: TGTGCCAGCAGTGAACGTCCTACCTACAATGAGCAGTTCTTC. Residues: CASSERPTYNEQFF.

The rearrangement joins TRBV11-2 to TRBJ1-5, with D perhaps matching TRBD1 (5 bases). V gave up 6 bases and J gave up 5 bases, with 17 bases separating them. Germline assignment: CDR1 SGHAT and CDR2 FQNNGV. This CDR3 spans 15 amino acids. The CDR3 spells CASSLGAGSDQPQHF. The CDR3 DNA sequence: TGTGCCAGCAGTCTAGGGGCAGGGTCGGATCAGCCCCAGCATTTT.

The J gene is TRBJ2-7, the V gene TRBV12-2. TRBV12-2 is a listed pseudogene. CDR3 length: 19 residues. The DNA for the CDR3 is TGTGCAAGTCGCTTCTGGATGTTGAGTCGCGGAGTACAGCTCTACGAGCAGTACTTC. As protein: CASRFWMLSRGVQLYEQYF.

The chain recombines TRBV7-8 with TRBJ1-5; 7 bases align to TRBD1. V was clipped by 5 bases and J by 2 bases; unmatched bases: 3. The CDR3 has 14 residues. Germline V lookup: CDR1 SGHVS, CDR2 FQNEAQ. In DNA, the CDR3 is TGTGCCAGCAGCGCCGACAGGGGCAATCAGCCCCAGCATTTT. Residues: CASSADRGNQPQHF. Variable domain in full (rest from reference TRBV7-8 and TRBJ1-5): GAGVSQSPRYKVAKRGQDVALRCDPISGHVSLFWYQQALGQGPEFLTYFQNEAQLDKSGLPSDRFFAERPEGSVSTLKIQRTQQEDSAVYLCASSADRGNQPQHFGDGTRLSIL.

The chain has TRBV9 and TRBJ2-6; D could derive from TRBD1 or TRBD2 (5 bases each). Germline CDR1 reads SGDLS; CDR2 reads YYNGEE. CDR3 length equals 18 residues. Trimming pared 7 bases from V and 3 bases from J, leaving 23 bases between. The DNA for the CDR3 is TGTGCCAGCGCCCCTCGGGGCGGTCCCCAATTTGGGGCCAACGTCCTGACTTTC. This encodes CASAPRGGPQFGANVLTF.

The chain's CDR3 is CASSWGDSSLSTEAFF. The CDR3 DNA sequence: TGCGCCAGCAGCTGGGGGGACAGTTCTTTGTCCACTGAAGCTTTCTTT. The chain combines TRBV5-1 with TRBJ1-1; TRBD1 matches 7 bases. The V gene end was trimmed by 3 bases and the J gene end by 4 bases; junction bases not matched to a gene: 12. CDR3 size: 16 residues. The germline V gene encodes CDR1 SGHRS and CDR2 YFSETQ.

This clone was detected a few times. The V call is TRBV4-2, the J call TRBJ2-4; maybe TRBD2 (5 bases). Trimming shortened V by 0 bases and J by 1 base, and 16 bases separated the two germline ends. In germline, CDR1 is LGHNA, CDR2 YNFKEQ. There are 18 residues in the CDR3. CDR3 protein: CASSQEVRLRVAKNIQYF. The CDR3 DNA reads TGTGCCAGCAGCCAAGAGGTGCGACTGAGGGTCGCCAAAAACATTCAGTACTTC.

V and J are TRBV2 and TRBJ1-2; 7 bases fit TRBD1. CDR1 and CDR2 (germline): SNHLY, FYNNEI. Germline trimming cut 4 bases from V and 3 bases from J; bases unmatched to any gene: 2. The CDR3 spans 13 residues. The chain's CDR3 is CASSAGQDYGYTF. CDR3 nucleotides: TGTGCCAGCAGTGCAGGACAGGACTATGGCTACACCTTC. The variable domain in full, completed from reference TRBV2 and TRBJ1-2, reads EPEVTQTPSHQVTQMGQEVILRCVPISNHLYFYWYRQILGQKVEFLVSFYNNEISEKSEIFDDQFSVERPDGSNFTLKIRSTKLEDSAMYFCASSAGQDYGYTFGSGTRLTVV.

The chain uses TRBV10-3 and TRBJ2-1, with TRBD1 matching 11 bases. The germline V gene encodes CDR1 ENHRY and CDR2 SYGVKD. V dropped 6 bases and J dropped 3; count of bases not matched to a gene: 1. This CDR3 has 14 residues. CDR3 nucleotides: TGTGCCATCAGGGGACAGGGGGACTACAATGAGCAGTTCTTC. Encoded protein: CAIRGQGDYNEQFF.

J is TRBJ1-3 and V is TRBV5-1; a weak D match, TRBD1 (6 bases). This CDR3 spans 15 amino acids. From germline, CDR1 is SGHRS and CDR2 YFSETQ. V was cut by 7 bases and J by 4 bases, with 18 bases left in between. CDR3 sequence: CASAYSGTSGNTIYF. CDR3 coding DNA: TGCGCCAGCGCCTATTCCGGGACATCGGGAAACACCATATATTTT.

There are a few counts of this clone. The J gene is TRBJ1-1, the V gene TRBV27; D ambiguous. The CDR3 runs 14 residues. V gave up 3 bases and J gave up 0 bases, with 8 bases separating them. Germline CDR1 reads MNHEY; CDR2 reads SMNVEV (reference sequence). Here the CDR3 DNA reads TGTGCCAGCAGTTTTGTGGGATTGAACACTGAAGCTTTCTTT. Its protein is CASSFVGLNTEAFF.

This chain uses TRBV5-4 with TRBJ2-5; unclear D gene. Between the trimmed V and J ends, which lost 0 bases and 0 bases, there was a span of 6 bases. Germline loops: CDR1 SGHNT, CDR2 YYREEE (reference sequence). The CDR3 extends over 14 amino acids. The CDR3 DNA reads as TGTGCCAGCAGCTTGGGACGGAACCAAGAGACCCAGTACTTC. Amino acids: CASSLGRNQETQYF.

The CDR3 DNA sequence: TGTGCCAGCAGCTTGGTTTCGGCCTACAATGAGCAGTTCTTC. It yields the protein CASSLVSAYNEQFF. The chain combines TRBV5-4 with TRBJ2-1; D unclear. Germline V gives CDR1 SGHNT, CDR2 YYREEE (reference sequence). The CDR3 covers 14 residues. V was shortened by 0 bases and J by 2 bases, with 6 bases between the two germline ends.

Here the CDR3 reads CASSLAQGPDTQYF. For the CDR3, the DNA is TGCGCCAGCAGCTTGGCACAGGGGCCCGATACGCAGTATTTT. The chain is built from TRBV5-1 and TRBJ2-3; 7 nucleotides align to TRBD1. The CDR3 extends over 14 amino acids. Germline V lookup: CDR1 SGHRS, CDR2 YFSETQ. V shed 0 bases and J 6 bases; nucleotides not matched to a gene: 4.

The chain has TRBV2 and TRBJ1-6; D not certain. V shed 3 bases and J shed 3 bases, with 12 bases lying between them. The CDR3 is 16 amino acids. Germline CDR1 reads SNHLY; CDR2 reads FYNNEI. The CDR3 is CASSDSSGRYNSPLHF. CDR3 in DNA: TGTGCCAGCAGTGATTCTTCAGGTCGCTATAATTCACCCCTCCACTTT.

J is TRBJ2-1 and V is TRBV7-7, with D possibly called TRBD1 or TRBD2 (5 bases each). CDR1 and CDR2 (germline): SSHAT, FNYEAQ (reference sequence). Trimming shortened V by 5 bases and J by 7 bases, and 12 bases separated the two germline ends. The CDR3 sequence is 13 residues long. CDR3 sequence: CASSLRGMNEQFF. For the CDR3, the DNA is TGTGCCAGCAGCCTGAGGGGCATGAATGAGCAGTTCTTC.